This T cell receptor beta chain was sequenced in a study of blood T cell repertoires in COVID-19. The overall study: Samples representing acute and convalescent COVID-19 were sourced from the United States, Italy and Spain.

The length of the CDR3 is 11 residues. V lost 3 bases to trimming and J lost 5 bases, with 4 bases between them. The V gene's germline CDR1 is MDHEN and CDR2 SYDVKM. In the study's own analysis: Reference gene primer amplification gave estimated nucleated cell counts. The protocol was immunoSEQ multiplex PCR, while the TCRdb copy is restricted to in-frame clones and leaves out a portion. V and J calls and clone size are as listed in that table; D and trimming were resolved from the DNA. The repertoire consists of approximately 280,000 clones, with about 89% occurring once and the leading ten covering under 15%.

The sequence was collected from a woman aged 60 to 75 with acute or convalescent COVID-19. This chain links TRBV28 with TRBJ1-2; no firm D call. Sequencing input: peripheral blood. The CDR3 reads CASSLTYGYTF. The CDR3 DNA reads as TGTGCCAGCAGTTTGACTTATGGCTACACCTTC.